This T cell receptor (beta chain) was sequenced in a study of T-cell reconstitution after alpha-beta-depleted transplantation in children. The length of the CDR3 is 15 residues. The V gene's germline CDR1 is MNHEY and CDR2 SMNVEV (reference sequence). The V end was cut by 5 bases, the J end by 0 bases, with 11 bases between. This clonotype showed up just a few times. Molecular barcoding with unique molecular identifiers was used for the TCRbeta library. MiXCR, run by TCRdb on the PCR reads, gives a single entry per CDR3 protein. The sample holds hundreds of thousands of distinct CDR3 sequences, roughly a tenth seen once.

The sequenced sample was PBMCs from the stem cell graft donor, obtained from the stem cell graft. The chain carries TRBV27 and TRBJ2-1; no clear D gene. The clonotype comes from a human donor who donated a stem cell graft to a child with acute myeloid leukemia. The CDR3 reads CASSPSMSSYNEQFF. CDR3 sequence (DNA): TGTGCCAGCAGTCCGTCTATGAGCTCCTACAATGAGCAGTTCTTC.